This passage covers 11 T cell receptor beta chains from one sample sequenced in a study of cytomegalovirus exposure and HLA in healthy donors. Use of 60 Vbeta and 13 Jbeta primers characterized the PCR. The protocol was immunoSEQ multiplex PCR, while the TCRdb copy is restricted to in-frame clones and leaves out a portion. The table shows approximately 190,000 clones, with more than 60% occurring only once. What was sequenced was PBMCs. The source is a woman under 40 in good health and CMV-seropositive.

The CDR3 spells CASSYRDRGSYGYTF. In DNA, the CDR3 is TGTGCCAGCAGTTACAGGGATAGGGGGTCCTATGGCTACACCTTC. The chain uses TRBV6-5 and TRBJ1-2, with TRBD1 as a possible D gene (6 bases). The CDR3 spans 15 residues. V was shortened by 2 bases and J by 4 bases, with 14 bases between the two germline ends. The germline V gene has CDR1 MNHEY and CDR2 SVGAGI.

This rearrangement joins TRBV9 to TRBJ2-1; possible D gene TRBD1, 5 bases. Germline V lookup: CDR1 SGDLS, CDR2 YYNGEE. This CDR3 has 15 residues. The V gene lost 0 bases and the J gene lost 0 bases, with 7 bases spanning the gap. CDR3 amino acids: CASSVDRSSYNEQFF. As DNA, the CDR3 is TGTGCCAGCAGCGTAGACAGGAGCTCCTACAATGAGCAGTTCTTC.

With respect to this clone: In this CDR3 the conserved last residue, phenylalanine or tryptophan, is missing, so a read error is likely. The chain couples TRBV6-1 to TRBJ2-7, with D perhaps matching TRBD1 (6 bases). From germline, CDR1 is MNHNS and CDR2 SASEGT. The CDR3 loop spans 12 amino acids. V lost 5 bases and J 6 bases, leaving 11 bases between the germline ends. CDR3 sequence (DNA): TGTGCCAGCAGTCCCTTAGGGGGCGAGCAGTACCTC. It translates to CASSPLGGEQYL.

This clone was seen only a few times. The V and J genes are TRBV5-6 and TRBJ2-6, with TRBD1 matching 7 bases. This CDR3 region has 15 residues. V lost 5 bases to trimming and J lost 4 bases; unmatched junction nucleotides: 6. Germline CDR1 reads SGHDT; CDR2 reads YYEEEE. DNA for the CDR3: TGTGCCAGCAGAATGACAGGGTCGGGGGCCAACGTCCTGACTTTC. It encodes CASRMTGSGANVLTF.

The chain has TRBV6-6 and TRBJ2-3; 7 bases match TRBD2. The CDR3 runs 14 residues. V was pared by 2 bases and J by 4 bases, with 3 bases of the junction left unmatched. Per the germline V gene, CDR1 is MNHNY and CDR2 is SVGAGI (reference sequence). The CDR3 loop is CASSYGRAPDTQYF. CDR3 bases: TGTGCCAGCAGTTACGGGAGGGCCCCAGATACGCAGTATTTT.

This chain joins TRBV11-2 and TRBJ2-7, with 9 bases identical to TRBD2. The junction had 12 bases not matched to a gene; V was cut back by 6 bases and J by 3 bases. CDR3 length: 16 amino acids. Germline CDR1 is SGHAT and CDR2 is FQNNGV. Written as DNA, the CDR3 is TGTGCCAGCAGGAAAGAGGTAGCGGGAGTATTCTACGAGCAGTACTTC. It yields the protein CASRKEVAGVFYEQYF.

This clone appeared once. The rearrangement uses TRBV6-1 and TRBJ2-5; weak D call: TRBD2 (5 bases). The ends were cut back, 4 bases at V and 5 bases at J, with 17 bases in the middle. This CDR3 has 15 residues. The V gene's germline CDR1 is MNHNS and CDR2 SASEGT. DNA for the CDR3: TGTGCCAGCAGTGTCACCCCTGGAGGCCACGAGACCCAGTACTTC. As protein: CASSVTPGGHETQYF.

This clone was detected only once. V usage is TRBV14 and J usage is TRBJ2-2; D remains unclear. V dropped 5 bases and J dropped 0 bases, with 13 bases sitting between them. The CDR3 runs to 16 residues. Per the germline V gene, CDR1 is SGHDN and CDR2 is FVKESK. The CDR3, as DNA: TGTGCCAGCAGCAGACATGGGTCAGCGAACACCGGGGAGCTGTTTTTT. It yields the protein CASSRHGSANTGELFF.

There are a few counts of this clone. This rearrangement joins TRBV28 to TRBJ2-2; 8 nucleotides agree with TRBD1. Per the germline V gene, CDR1 is MDHEN and CDR2 is SYDVKM. The CDR3 has 16 residues. V shed 0 bases and J 1 base; nucleotides not matched to a gene: 1. The CDR3 DNA reads as TGTGCCAGCAGTTTATGGGGGACAGGGAACACCGGGGAGCTGTTTTTT. It is translated as CASSLWGTGNTGELFF. Using reference TRBV28 and TRBJ2-2 for the parts outside the CDR3, the full variable domain is DVKVTQSSRYLVKRTGEKVFLECVQDMDHENMFWYRQDPGLGLRLIYFSYDVKMKEKGDIPEGYSVSREKKERFSLILESASTNQTSMYLCASSLWGTGNTGELFFGEGSRLTVL.

This clone turned up a few times. The chain is built from TRBV7-2 and TRBJ2-1, with D perhaps TRBD2 (6 bases). V dropped 2 bases and J dropped 8 bases, with 16 bases sitting between them. Germline values: CDR1 SGHTA, CDR2 FQGNSA. The CDR3 sequence is 15 residues long. CDR3: CASSLRVAALYEQFF. CDR3 nucleotide sequence: TGTGCCAGCAGCTTAAGGGTAGCGGCTCTCTATGAGCAGTTCTTC.

V usage is TRBV5-6 and J usage is TRBJ2-6; tentative D call: TRBD1 (5 bases). Germline CDR1 SGHDT, CDR2 YYEEEE. The V end was cut by 4 bases, the J end by 2 bases, with 19 bases between. The CDR3 is 18 amino acids. CDR3 nucleotide sequence: TGTGCCAGCAGCGGATGGGGCAGGGCCCGGACTGGGGCCAACGTCCTGACTTTC. This gives the protein CASSGWGRARTGANVLTF.